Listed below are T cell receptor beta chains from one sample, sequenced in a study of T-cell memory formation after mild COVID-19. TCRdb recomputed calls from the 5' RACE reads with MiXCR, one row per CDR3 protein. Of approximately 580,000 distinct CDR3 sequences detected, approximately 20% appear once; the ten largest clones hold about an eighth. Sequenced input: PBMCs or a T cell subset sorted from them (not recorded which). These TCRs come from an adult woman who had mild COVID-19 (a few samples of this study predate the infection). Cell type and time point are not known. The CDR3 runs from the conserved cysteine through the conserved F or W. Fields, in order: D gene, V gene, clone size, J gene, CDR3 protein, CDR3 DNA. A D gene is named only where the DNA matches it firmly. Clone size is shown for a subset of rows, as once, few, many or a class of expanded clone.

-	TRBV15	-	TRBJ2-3	CATSRGVGGSTDTQYF	TGTGCCACCAGCAGAGGTGTTGGCGGTAGCACAGATACGCAGTATTTT
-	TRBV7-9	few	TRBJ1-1	CASSLVFGTEAFF	TGTGCCAGCAGCTTAGTGTTCGGCACTGAAGCTTTCTTT
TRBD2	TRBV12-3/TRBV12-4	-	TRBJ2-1	CASTPRGGPGNEQFF	TGTGCCAGCACTCCCCGGGGGGGGCCGGGGAATGAGCAGTTCTTC
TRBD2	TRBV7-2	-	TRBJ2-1	CAGTPYSGRGYEQFF	TGTGCCGGGACTCCCTATAGCGGGAGAGGGTATGAGCAGTTCTTC
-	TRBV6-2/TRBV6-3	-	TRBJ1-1	CASINGRGLEAFF	TGTGCCAGCATTAACGGTCGGGGGCTCGAAGCTTTCTTT
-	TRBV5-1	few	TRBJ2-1	CASSFRAPNEQFF	TGCGCCAGCAGCTTCCGGGCCCCCAATGAGCAGTTCTTC
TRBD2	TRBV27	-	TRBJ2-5	CASSEGRGDLQTQYF	TGTGCCAGCAGTGAAGGGCGGGGGGATTTGCAGACCCAGTACTTC
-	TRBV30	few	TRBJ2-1	CAWLAGSEQFF	TGTGCCTGGCTGGCCGGTAGTGAGCAGTTCTTC
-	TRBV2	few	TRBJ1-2	CASALLGSGYGYTF	TGTGCCAGCGCCCTTCTGGGGAGTGGGTATGGCTACACCTTC
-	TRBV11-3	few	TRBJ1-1	CASSGPGRMNTEAFF	TGTGCCAGCAGCGGACCGGGACGGATGAACACTGAAGCTTTCTTT
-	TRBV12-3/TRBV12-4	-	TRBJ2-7	CASSPSRSLAHYEQYF	TGTGCCAGCAGTCCTAGCCGCTCACTAGCACACTACGAGCAGTACTTC
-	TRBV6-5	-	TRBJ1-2	CASSLFGTGRSNRGSNYGYTF	TGTGCCAGCAGTCTTTTCGGGACTGGAAGGTCAAATCGAGGGAGTAACTATGGCTACACCTTC
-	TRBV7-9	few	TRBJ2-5	CASSLGHWGRRQETQYF	TGTGCCAGCAGCTTAGGTCACTGGGGGCGACGGCAAGAGACCCAGTACTTC
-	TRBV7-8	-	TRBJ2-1	CASSWGRKGDYNEQFF	TGTGCCAGCAGCTGGGGAAGGAAGGGGGACTACAATGAGCAGTTCTTC
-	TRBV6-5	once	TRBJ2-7	CASSYSQAPHEQYF	TGTGCCAGCAGTTACTCACAGGCACCCCACGAGCAGTACTTC
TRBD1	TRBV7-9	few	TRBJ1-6	CASSEGTGNSPLHF	TGTGCCAGCAGCGAAGGGACAGGGAATTCACCCCTCCACTTT
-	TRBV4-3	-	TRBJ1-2	CASSQDSQGNYGYTF	TGCGCCAGCAGCCAAGATTCCCAGGGTAACTATGGCTACACCTTC
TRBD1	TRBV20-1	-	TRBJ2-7	CSARTGVSYEQYF	TGCAGTGCAAGGACAGGGGTATCCTACGAGCAGTACTTC
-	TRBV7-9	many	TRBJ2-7	CASSSPEGRSYEQYF	TGTGCCAGCAGCTCCCCCGAGGGCCGGTCCTACGAGCAGTACTTC
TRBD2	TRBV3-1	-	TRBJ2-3	CASSQGMLAGGPDTQYF	TGTGCCAGCAGCCAAGGAATGCTAGCGGGGGGGCCAGATACGCAGTATTTT
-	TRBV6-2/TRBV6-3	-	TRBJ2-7	CASSRNTGTYYSYEQYF	TGTGCCAGCAGTCGTAATACAGGGACGTATTACTCCTACGAGCAGTACTTC
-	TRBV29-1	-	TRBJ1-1	CSVDTQGAGTEAFF	TGCAGCGTTGATACCCAGGGAGCGGGCACTGAAGCTTTCTTT
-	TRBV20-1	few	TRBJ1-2	CSARDFGSGKYYGYTF	TGCAGTGCTAGAGATTTTGGTAGCGGGAAGTACTATGGCTACACCTTC
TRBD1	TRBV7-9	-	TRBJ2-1	CASSLVLTGGEPYNEQFF	TGTGCCAGCAGCTTAGTTCTAACAGGGGGAGAGCCGTACAATGAGCAGTTCTTC
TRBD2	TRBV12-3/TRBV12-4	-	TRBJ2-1	CASSPPGLAGGNEQFF	TGTGCCAGCAGTCCCCCGGGACTAGCGGGAGGGAATGAGCAGTTCTTC
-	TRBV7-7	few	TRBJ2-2	CASSAGSRTGELFF	TGTGCTAGCAGCGCAGGCTCCCGCACCGGGGAGCTGTTTTTT
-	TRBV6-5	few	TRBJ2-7	CASSRAIVGTYEQYF	TGTGCCAGCAGTCGAGCTATCGTGGGAACCTACGAGCAGTACTTC
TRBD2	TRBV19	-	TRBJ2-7	CASGAGASYEQYF	TGTGCCAGTGGGGCGGGAGCATCCTACGAGCAGTACTTC
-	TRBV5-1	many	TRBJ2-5	CASSLWAAQETQYF	TGCGCCAGCAGCTTGTGGGCAGCCCAAGAGACCCAGTACTTC
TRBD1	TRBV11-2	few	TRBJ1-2	CASSLRTGGIDYGYTF	TGTGCCAGCAGCCTTAGGACAGGGGGTATCGACTATGGCTACACCTTC
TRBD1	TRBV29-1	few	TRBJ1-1	CSVELTGRERTEAFF	TGCAGCGTTGAATTGACAGGGCGGGAACGCACTGAAGCTTTCTTT
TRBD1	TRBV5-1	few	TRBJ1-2	CASSTGTATSNYGYTF	TGCGCCAGCAGCACCGGGACAGCGACTTCTAACTATGGCTACACCTTC
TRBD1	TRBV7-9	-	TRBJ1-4	CASSLGDRDATNEKLFF	TGTGCCAGCAGCTTAGGAGACAGGGATGCAACTAATGAAAAACTGTTTTTT
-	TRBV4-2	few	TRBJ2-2	CASGEGVAETGELFF	TGTGCCAGCGGAGAAGGAGTAGCGGAGACCGGGGAGCTGTTTTTT
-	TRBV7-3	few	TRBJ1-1	CASKGEGQSNTEAFF	TGTGCCAGTAAGGGGGAGGGACAATCGAACACTGAAGCTTTCTTT
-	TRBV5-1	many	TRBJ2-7	CASSDGPGTQVYEQYF	TGCGCCAGCAGCGACGGTCCGGGGACACAAGTTTACGAGCAGTACTTC